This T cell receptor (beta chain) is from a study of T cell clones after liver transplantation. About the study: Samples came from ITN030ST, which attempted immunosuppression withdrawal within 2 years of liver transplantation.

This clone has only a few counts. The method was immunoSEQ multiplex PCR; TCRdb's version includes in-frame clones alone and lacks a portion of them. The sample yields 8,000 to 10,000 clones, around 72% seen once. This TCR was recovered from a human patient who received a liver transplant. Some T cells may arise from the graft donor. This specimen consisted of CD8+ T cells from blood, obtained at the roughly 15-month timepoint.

The CDR3 here is CASLLAGVSTDTQYF. Written as DNA, the CDR3 is TGTGCCAGCCTGCTAGCGGGAGTATCCACAGATACGCAGTATTTT. J is TRBJ2-3 and V is TRBV5-5; 10 nucleotides agree with TRBD2. There are 15 residues in the CDR3. Losses at the gene ends were 7 bases for V and 2 bases for J; bases not matched to a gene: 7. CDR1 is SGHKS and CDR2 is YYEKEE in the germline V gene (reference sequence).